This is a list of T cell receptor beta chains from one sample in a study of T-cell reconstitution after alpha-beta-depleted transplantation in children. TCRdb ran MiXCR on the PCR reads and lists one entry per CDR3 protein. The table records 90,000 to 130,000 distinct CDR3 sequences, 9% to 12% of them present only once. Sequenced here: PBMCs from the stem cell graft donor, sampled from the stem cell graft. These receptors were obtained from a human donor who donated a stem cell graft to a child with acute lymphoblastic leukemia. Both conserved end residues are part of each CDR3. A D gene is named only where the DNA matches it firmly. The size of a clone is reported for some rows only, either as once, few or many, or as a class for expanded clones.

clone_size	j_call	v_call	d_call	cdr3_aa	cdr3_nt
many	TRBJ1-1	TRBV12-3/TRBV12-4	TRBD1	CASSAPGTGIF	TGTGCCAGCAGTGCCCCCGGGACAGGTATATTT
many	TRBJ2-7	TRBV12-3/TRBV12-4	.	CASSLHPYEQYF	TGTGCCAGCAGCCTTCACCCCTACGAGCAGTACTTC
many	TRBJ2-7	TRBV5-1	.	CASSLGGANEQYF	TGCGCCAGCAGCCTGGGGGGGGCAAACGAGCAGTACTTC
many	TRBJ2-5	TRBV24-1	.	CATSDPSRETQYF	TGTGCCACCAGTGATCCCTCCCGAGAGACCCAGTACTTC
many	TRBJ1-4	TRBV7-6	.	CASSRATQGIGEKLFF	TGTGCCAGCAGCCGCGCCACTCAGGGGATTGGCGAAAAACTGTTTTTT
many	TRBJ1-6	TRBV12-3/TRBV12-4	TRBD1	CASRGQARALHF	TGTGCCAGCAGGGGACAGGCTCGGGCCCTCCACTTT
few	TRBJ2-4	TRBV11-2	.	CASSPLSGARNIQYF	TGTGCCAGCAGCCCCCTAAGTGGGGCGAGAAACATTCAGTACTTC
many	TRBJ2-1	TRBV7-9	.	CASSLIRGNEQFF	TGTGCCAGCAGCTTAATCCGGGGCAATGAGCAGTTCTTC
many	TRBJ2-3	TRBV6-5	.	CASSLHGTYTDTQYF	TGTGCCAGCAGTTTACACGGGACTTATACAGATACGCAGTATTTT
many	TRBJ2-7	TRBV27	.	CASSLSSGQHYEQYF	TGTGCCAGCAGTTTATCGTCTGGACAGCACTACGAGCAGTACTTC
.	TRBJ2-1	TRBV12-3/TRBV12-4	TRBD2	CASTLTSENYNEQFF	TGTGCCAGCACCTTGACTAGCGAGAACTACAATGAGCAGTTCTTC
many	TRBJ1-2	TRBV10-2	.	CASSETGTGDGYTF	TGCGCCAGCAGTGAGACAGGGACCGGGGATGGCTACACCTTC
.	TRBJ1-1	TRBV7-6	.	CASSPETVMNTEAFF	TGTGCCAGCAGCCCGGAGACAGTAATGAACACTGAAGCTTTCTTT
many	TRBJ2-5	TRBV7-8	TRBD2	CASSLGLAGAQETQYF	TGTGCCAGCAGCTTAGGACTAGCGGGAGCCCAGGAGACCCAGTACTTC
.	TRBJ1-1	TRBV12-3/TRBV12-4	TRBD1	CASSPQGGAKAFF	TGTGCCAGCAGTCCCCAGGGGGGGGCCAAAGCTTTCTTT
.	TRBJ2-4	TRBV5-6	TRBD2	CASGSGLAGRIQYF	TGTGCCAGCGGCTCCGGACTAGCGGGGAGGATTCAGTACTTC
many	TRBJ2-2	TRBV7-2	.	CASSLISAGELFF	TGTGCCAGCAGCTTAATTTCGGCCGGGGAGCTGTTTTTT
many	TRBJ2-2	TRBV28	TRBD1	CASSPAGTDNTGELFF	TGTGCCAGCAGTCCAGCCGGGACAGATAACACCGGGGAGCTGTTTTTT
.	TRBJ2-5	TRBV12-3/TRBV12-4	.	CASSGPTRIRETQYF	TGTGCCAGCAGCGGACCGACCAGGATTAGGGAGACCCAGTACTTC
.	TRBJ1-2	TRBV29-1	.	CSVGPRGVYGYTF	TGCAGCGTTGGACCCAGGGGAGTCTATGGCTACACCTTC
many	TRBJ2-5	TRBV4-3	TRBD1	CASSQAAGGVETQYF	TGCGCCAGCAGCCAAGCGGCAGGGGGCGTAGAGACCCAGTACTTC
many	TRBJ1-3	TRBV6-5	.	CASSYKLGTLGNTIYF	TGTGCCAGCAGTTACAAACTTGGGACTCTTGGAAACACCATATATTTT
many	TRBJ1-1	TRBV7-7	.	CASSPNPNTEAFF	TGTGCTAGCAGTCCAAACCCTAACACTGAAGCTTTCTTT
many	TRBJ1-1	TRBV6-5	.	CASSYSPGYTEAFF	TGTGCCAGCAGTTACTCGCCGGGATACACTGAAGCTTTCTTT
.	TRBJ2-5	TRBV7-9	.	CASSLFGGLETQYF	TGTGCCAGCAGCTTATTCGGGGGTCTGGAGACCCAGTACTTC
many	TRBJ2-3	TRBV5-1	TRBD1	CASGLAGGVTDTQYF	TGCGCCAGCGGCCTGGCAGGGGGAGTCACAGATACGCAGTATTTT
.	TRBJ1-5	TRBV20-1	.	CSARDSGRVGNQPQHF	TGCAGTGCTAGAGATTCGGGCAGGGTGGGCAATCAGCCCCAGCATTTT
many	TRBJ1-5	TRBV6-2/TRBV6-3	TRBD1	CASSPTGDRRPGNQPQHF	TGTGCCAGCAGTCCTACAGGGGATCGGCGCCCTGGCAATCAGCCCCAGCATTTT
.	TRBJ2-7	TRBV30	.	CAWNGPGSYEQYF	TGTGCCTGGAACGGGCCCGGGTCCTACGAGCAGTACTTC
many	TRBJ1-3	TRBV6-5	.	CASSYTWKGDSGNTIYF	TGTGCCAGCAGCTATACTTGGAAGGGAGACTCTGGAAACACCATATATTTT
many	TRBJ2-6	TRBV5-5	TRBD1	CASSPNTGGIRGANVLTF	TGTGCCAGCAGCCCAAATACAGGGGGCATAAGGGGGGCCAACGTCCTGACTTTC
many	TRBJ1-5	TRBV4-2	TRBD1	CASSHGQGGDQPQHF	TGTGCCAGCAGCCACGGACAGGGAGGGGACCAGCCCCAGCATTTT
many	TRBJ2-5	TRBV7-8	.	CASSSNPMETQYF	TGTGCCAGCAGCTCCAACCCCATGGAGACCCAGTACTTC
many	TRBJ2-3	TRBV29-1	.	CSVVGGRTDTQYF	TGCAGCGTTGTGGGAGGCCGCACAGATACGCAGTATTTT
many	TRBJ2-4	TRBV30	.	CAWSVGELIAKNIQYF	TGTGCCTGGAGTGTGGGGGAGTTAATAGCCAAAAACATTCAGTACTTC
many	TRBJ2-1	TRBV27	TRBD2	CASKGLAGGDNEQFF	TGTGCCAGCAAGGGATTAGCGGGAGGGGACAATGAGCAGTTCTTC
once	TRBJ2-7	TRBV6-5	.	CASSNSYEQYF	TGTGCCAGCAGTAACAGTTACGAGCAGTACTTC
many	TRBJ1-1	TRBV7-6	.	CASSLVGSSKNTEAFF	TGTGCCAGCAGCTTAGTGGGTTCAAGTAAGAACACTGAAGCTTTCTTT
many	TRBJ2-7	TRBV20-1	.	CSARDPGSSYEQYF	TGCAGTGCTAGGGACCCGGGGAGCTCCTACGAGCAGTACTTC
many	TRBJ1-2	TRBV29-1	TRBD1	CSAPTGGNYGYTF	TGCAGCGCCCCGACAGGGGGCAACTATGGCTACACCTTC
.	TRBJ1-1	TRBV18	.	CASSANRDTEAFF	TGTGCCAGCTCAGCGAACAGGGACACTGAAGCTTTCTTT
many	TRBJ2-3	TRBV28	.	CASSLAHVRNTQYF	TGTGCCAGCAGTCTAGCCCATGTCCGGAATACGCAGTATTTT
many	TRBJ2-7	TRBV18	TRBD1	CASSPPGQGVYEQYF	TGTGCCAGCTCACCTCCCGGACAGGGGGTGTACGAGCAGTACTTC
many	TRBJ1-4	TRBV7-6	.	CASSSREKLFF	TGTGCCAGCAGCTCCCGAGAAAAACTGTTTTTT
many	TRBJ1-6	TRBV12-3/TRBV12-4	TRBD1	CASSSDRGINSPLHF	TGTGCCAGCAGTTCGGACAGGGGGATTAATTCACCCCTCCACTTT
many	TRBJ2-7	TRBV6-2/TRBV6-3	TRBD2	CASSLAGGTYEQYF	TGTGCCAGCAGCTTAGCGGGGGGCACCTACGAGCAGTACTTC
many	TRBJ2-1	TRBV2	.	CASSGFGNEQFF	TGTGCCAGCAGTGGTTTCGGGAATGAGCAGTTCTTC
many	TRBJ2-1	TRBV29-1	TRBD2	CSVLGGLAGIDEQFF	TGCAGCGTTCTAGGGGGACTAGCGGGAATTGATGAGCAGTTCTTC
few	TRBJ2-3	TRBV7-3	TRBD1	CASSLVGQEADTQYF	TGTGCCAGCAGCTTAGTGGGACAGGAGGCAGATACGCAGTATTTT
many	TRBJ1-2	TRBV2	TRBD1	CASSDRVQDGYTF	TGTGCCAGCAGCGACAGGGTGCAGGATGGCTACACCTTC
.	TRBJ2-1	TRBV7-3	TRBD2	CASSPQGLADVGDNEQFF	TGTGCCAGCAGCCCCCAAGGGCTAGCGGACGTAGGTGATAATGAGCAGTTCTTC
many	TRBJ2-5	TRBV12-3/TRBV12-4	.	CASSFVRGAGETQYF	TGTGCCAGCAGTTTCGTTCGTGGGGCAGGAGAGACCCAGTACTTC
many	TRBJ1-1	TRBV10-3	.	CAISESGRSTEAFF	TGTGCCATCAGTGAGTCGGGCCGGAGCACTGAAGCTTTCTTT
many	TRBJ2-1	TRBV4-2	TRBD2	CASSQEGTSGYNEQFF	TGTGCCAGCAGCCAAGAGGGGACTAGCGGATACAATGAGCAGTTCTTC
many	TRBJ1-2	TRBV5-8	TRBD1	CASSLWGQGNGYTF	TGTGCCAGCAGCTTGTGGGGACAGGGGAATGGCTACACCTTC
.	TRBJ2-7	TRBV3-1	.	CASSQFGPGAYEQYF	TGTGCCAGCAGCCAGTTCGGACCGGGGGCATACGAGCAGTACTTC
many	TRBJ2-5	TRBV7-2	.	CASSLAGRKETQYF	TGTGCCAGCAGCTTAGCCGGGCGCAAAGAGACCCAGTACTTC
many	TRBJ1-1	TRBV7-9	.	CASSLDGIGIHTEAFF	TGTGCCAGCAGCTTAGATGGAATCGGGATTCACACTGAAGCTTTCTTT
many	TRBJ2-7	TRBV3-1	TRBD2	CASSQAPPGASGFYEQYF	TGTGCCAGCAGCCAAGCGCCCCCTGGGGCTAGCGGGTTCTACGAGCAGTACTTC